Following are 30 T cell receptor beta chains from one sample sequenced in a study of T cells in tuberculosis. The table came from immunoSEQ multiplex PCR; TCRdb's copy has only in-frame clones and leaves some out. Found here are about 88,000 clones, roughly 90% of them singletons; the top ten hold 1.5% to 2%. Cells were sorted from thawed PBMC rested overnight and stained with GMM-loaded CD1B tetramer, viability dye and anti-CD3. C32 glucose monomycolate from Rhodococcus equi was loaded onto the CD1B tetramers. Sequencing was carried out using CD1b-GMM tetramer-negative cells sorted from PBMCs. Receptor source: an adult woman with latent tuberculosis.

This chain uses TRBV19 with TRBJ1-2, with D possibly matching TRBD1 (6 bases). CDR1 and CDR2 (germline): LNHDA, SQIVND (reference sequence). V dropped 6 bases and J dropped 0 bases, with 8 bases sitting between them. This CDR3 region has 13 residues. CDR3: CASRDRANYGYTF. The CDR3 bases are TGTGCCAGTAGGGACAGAGCTAACTATGGCTACACCTTC. The full variable domain, in which reference TRBV19 and TRBJ1-2 provide the parts outside the CDR3, is DGGITQSPKYLFRKEGQNVTLSCEQNLNHDAMYWYRQDPGQGLRLIYYSQIVNDFQKGDIAEGYSVSREKKESFPLTVTSAQKNPTAFYLCASRDRANYGYTFGSGTRLTVV.

The chain carries TRBV25-1 and TRBJ2-3; 7 nucleotides agree with TRBD1. The V segment lost 7 bases and the J segment 3 bases; nucleotides outside the gene matches: 10. The CDR3 is made up of 15 amino acids. Germline assignment: CDR1 MGHDK and CDR2 SYGVNS. The CDR3 loop is CASTGLRTGTDTQYF. As DNA, the CDR3 is TGTGCCAGCACCGGCCTTCGGACAGGAACAGATACGCAGTATTTT.

J is TRBJ2-3 and V is TRBV6-5; D is undetermined. This CDR3 is built from 14 residues. Germline V gene data show CDR1 as MNHEY and CDR2 as SVGAGI. The V gene lost 7 bases and the J gene lost 5 bases, with 16 bases spanning the gap. CDR3 sequence reads: CASKLHNPGDTQYF. CDR3 bases: TGTGCCAGCAAATTACATAACCCAGGAGATACGCAGTATTTT.

This sequence joins TRBV7-9 and TRBJ2-1; D gene uncertain. Germline CDR1 and CDR2: SEHNR and FQNEAQ (reference sequence). The CDR3 length is 12 residues. V was cut by 5 bases and J by 6 bases, with 8 bases left in between. The CDR3 region has the DNA TGTGCCAGCAGCCTACCCCCCAATGAGCAGTTCTTC. Translating it yields CASSLPPNEQFF.

The V gene is TRBV28, the J gene TRBJ1-2, with D possibly matching TRBD1 (6 bases). Germline V gives CDR1 MDHEN, CDR2 SYDVKM. This CDR3 has 22 residues. With 1 base removed from V and 4 bases from J, the gap between germline ends came to 34 bases. Here the CDR3 DNA reads TGTGCCAGCAGTTTATCCGTCCCCCAATTCCGGGGGGGCCCCGTCGTGGTCTATGGCTACACCTTC. Its translation: CASSLSVPQFRGGPVVVYGYTF.

V usage is TRBV30 and J usage is TRBJ2-5; 11 bases line up with TRBD2. The CDR3 contains 16 residues. The V gene end was trimmed by 0 bases and the J gene end by 5 bases; junction bases not matched to a gene: 8. The germline gives CDR1 GTSNPN, CDR2 SVGIG (reference sequence). CDR3 bases: TGTGCCTGGAGTGTACCGCTTAGCGGGGGGGCGGAGACCCAGTACTTC. Translation gives CAWSVPLSGGAETQYF.

The chain has TRBV28 and TRBJ2-2; possible D gene TRBD2, 5 bases. With 6 bases removed from V and 5 bases from J, the gap between germline ends came to 10 bases. This CDR3 region has 13 residues. CDR1 and CDR2 (germline): MDHEN, SYDVKM. The CDR3 DNA is TGTGCCAGCAGACCTACTAGAACCGGGGAGCTGTTTTTT. It translates to CASRPTRTGELFF. Using reference TRBV28 and TRBJ2-2 for the parts outside the CDR3, the full variable domain is DVKVTQSSRYLVKRTGEKVFLECVQDMDHENMFWYRQDPGLGLRLIYFSYDVKMKEKGDIPEGYSVSREKKERFSLILESASTNQTSMYLCASRPTRTGELFFGEGSRLTVL.

The rearrangement links TRBV7-9 to TRBJ2-3; 9 bases agree with TRBD2. Germline CDR1 is SEHNR and CDR2 is FQNEAQ (reference sequence). V was clipped by 6 bases and J by 4 bases; unmatched bases: 11. The CDR3 contains 16 residues. CDR3 DNA: TGTGCCAGCAGGGGACTCGCGGGGGGGAGCGCAGATACGCAGTATTTT. Protein sequence: CASRGLAGGSADTQYF.

This clone was found once. The chain uses TRBV2 and TRBJ1-2, with D maybe TRBD1 (5 bases). V was pared by 7 bases and J by 4 bases, with 16 bases between. Germline values: CDR1 SNHLY, CDR2 FYNNEI. This CDR3 is 14 amino acids long. CDR3 nucleotide sequence: TGTGCCAGCACCCCGGCGGGGGAGATCTATGGCTACACCTTC. It is translated as CASTPAGEIYGYTF.

This sequence joins TRBV6-5 and TRBJ2-3, with 13 bases lining up with TRBD2. V gave up 4 bases and J gave up 5 bases; unmatched junction bases: 3. In germline, CDR1 is MNHEY, CDR2 SVGAGI. The CDR3 loop spans 15 amino acids. The CDR3 region is CASSWTSGGLDTQYF. In nucleotides, the CDR3 is TGTGCCAGCAGTTGGACTAGCGGGGGTTTAGATACGCAGTATTTT.

The rearrangement links TRBV6-6 to TRBJ1-4, with a possible D match to TRBD1 (5 bases). V gave up 2 bases and J gave up 5 bases, with 12 bases separating them. There are 15 residues in the CDR3. Germline V gene data show CDR1 as MNHNY and CDR2 as SVGAGI (reference sequence). The CDR3: CASSYGAGTNEKLFF. CDR3 DNA: TGTGCCAGCAGTTACGGGGCGGGAACGAATGAAAAACTGTTTTTT.

The V and J genes are TRBV5-1 and TRBJ1-1; D ambiguous. The V gene's germline CDR1 is SGHRS and CDR2 YFSETQ. Trimming removed 2 bases from V and 2 bases from J, with 7 bases in between. The CDR3 contains 13 residues. DNA for the CDR3: TGCGCCAGCAGCTTTTTAGAAAACACTGAAGCTTTCTTT. It translates to CASSFLENTEAFF. The full variable domain, completed using reference TRBV5-1 and TRBJ1-1, is KAGVTQTPRYLIKTRGQQVTLSCSPISGHRSVSWYQQTPGQGLQFLFEYFSETQRNKGNFPGRFSGRQFSNSRSEMNVSTLELGDSALYLCASSFLENTEAFFGQGTRLTVV.

The gene calls are TRBV15 and TRBJ1-1, with a possible D match to TRBD1 (5 bases). Per the germline V gene, CDR1 is LNHNV and CDR2 is YYDKDF (reference sequence). V lost 7 bases and J lost 0, with 18 bases in between. CDR3 length equals 16 residues. The chain's CDR3 is CATKWSRQPMNTEAFF. The CDR3 coding sequence is TGTGCCACCAAATGGTCACGACAGCCCATGAACACTGAAGCTTTCTTT.

The chain links TRBV7-6 to TRBJ1-4; tentative D call: TRBD1 (6 bases). V was pared by 0 bases and J by 8 bases, with 16 bases between. There are 16 residues in the CDR3. Per the germline V gene, CDR1 is SGHVS and CDR2 is FNYEAQ. The CDR3 loop reads CASSLAGAGSWEKLFF. The CDR3 region has the DNA TGTGCCAGCAGCTTAGCGGGGGCAGGGAGTTGGGAAAAACTGTTTTTT.

The chain employs TRBV4-1 and TRBJ2-7; 8 bases map to TRBD1. There are 16 residues in the CDR3. Germline assignment: CDR1 MGHRA and CDR2 YSYEKL. Unmatched junction bases numbered 5, after V lost 1 base and J lost 0 bases. The CDR3 loop is CASSQGADRVSYEQYF. The CDR3 DNA reads as TGCGCCAGCAGCCAAGGGGCGGACAGGGTCTCCTACGAGCAGTACTTC.

The chain links TRBV9 to TRBJ2-6; 12 bases map to TRBD2. Trimming at V came to 1 base and at J to 4 bases, leaving 3 bases not matched to a gene. CDR1 SGDLS and CDR2 YYNGEE come from the germline V gene. The CDR3 is made up of 17 amino acids. CDR3 sequence: CASSVLAGGPGANVLTF. The DNA for the CDR3 is TGTGCCAGCAGCGTACTAGCGGGGGGGCCCGGGGCCAACGTCCTGACTTTC.

This clone was detected once. V usage is TRBV6-6 and J usage is TRBJ2-5; TRBD1 matches at 9 bases. The CDR3 spans 15 residues. Germline assignment: CDR1 MNHNY and CDR2 SVGAGI (reference sequence). The J segment lost 5 bases and the V segment lost 2 bases, leaving 6 bases of the junction unmatched. The CDR3 bases are TGTGCCAGCAGTTACGGGGGACAGGGAAGGGAGACCCAGTACTTC. Protein sequence: CASSYGGQGRETQYF.

The J gene is TRBJ1-2, the V gene TRBV6-4, with unresolved D. V was pared by 0 bases and J by 4 bases, with 12 bases between. CDR1 and CDR2 (germline): MRHNA, SNTAGT. This CDR3 is built from 15 residues. The CDR3 bases are TGTGCCAGCAGTGACTCTAGTAGTAATCCCTATGGCTACACCTTC. It specifies CASSDSSSNPYGYTF.

The rearrangement links TRBV6-6 to TRBJ2-1, with 11 nucleotides matching TRBD1. This CDR3 spans 15 amino acids. The germline V gene encodes CDR1 MNHNY and CDR2 SVGAGI (reference sequence). With V trimmed by 6 bases and J by 10 bases, 11 bases remained unmatched. The CDR3, as DNA: TGTGCCAGCAGCCACCTGGACAGGGGGCTAGGCGAGCAGTTCTTC. It yields the protein CASSHLDRGLGEQFF.

V is TRBV11-1 and J is TRBJ2-5; D perhaps matches TRBD2 (6 bases). Germline assignment: CDR1 SGHAT and CDR2 FQDESV (reference sequence). The CDR3 is 15 amino acids. Trimming took off 6 bases at V and 3 bases at J, with 17 bases between the two ends. The DNA of the CDR3 is TGTGCCAGCAGTCCCGCCCCTCGGGGGAAAGAGACCCAGTACTTC. This codes for CASSPAPRGKETQYF.

This chain connects TRBV6-5 to TRBJ1-1; 7 nucleotides match TRBD1. Germline CDR1 MNHEY, CDR2 SVGAGI. This CDR3 region has 12 residues. J was trimmed by 7 bases and V by 7 bases; bases with no gene match: 6. The CDR3 spells CASTHRGGEAFF. The CDR3 DNA reads as TGTGCCAGCACCCACAGGGGCGGTGAAGCTTTCTTT.

This clone was seen just once. The rearrangement uses TRBV5-6 and TRBJ1-2; D is possibly TRBD1 (6 bases). Germline V CDR1 and CDR2: SGHDT, YYEEEE. Trimming took 3 bases from V and 2 from J, leaving 14 bases between them. This CDR3 region has 15 residues. The CDR3, as DNA: TGTGCCAGCAGCTCGCCAGAGACAGGAAACTATGGCTACACCTTC. Amino acids: CASSSPETGNYGYTF.

This rearrangement joins TRBV5-1 to TRBJ1-1, with 12 nucleotides matching TRBD1. The CDR3 spans 17 residues. V shed 1 base and J 4 bases; nucleotides not matched to a gene: 8. Germline CDR1 and CDR2: SGHRS and YFSETQ. CDR3 residues: CASSLRSGTGGSTEAFF. As DNA, the CDR3 is TGCGCCAGCAGCTTGAGATCCGGGACAGGGGGCAGCACTGAAGCTTTCTTT.

This clone appeared a single time. The J gene is TRBJ2-1, the V gene TRBV6-1, with TRBD2 identical over 8 bases. V lost 3 bases to trimming and J lost 2 bases; unmatched junction nucleotides: 6. Germline CDR1 MNHNS, CDR2 SASEGT. CDR3 length equals 16 residues. CDR3 DNA sequence: TGTGCCAGCAGTGACCTAGCGGGCACGACCTACAATGAGCAGTTCTTC. Translated: CASSDLAGTTYNEQFF.

This rearrangement joins TRBV29-1 to TRBJ2-1, with TRBD1 identical over 10 bases. V lost 1 base and J lost 6; bases outside the gene matches: 3. The CDR3 consists of 14 residues. Germline lookup yields CDR1 SQVTM and CDR2 ANQGSEA. The CDR3 loop is CSVEGQGAVNEQFF. As DNA, the CDR3 is TGCAGCGTTGAAGGACAGGGGGCAGTCAATGAGCAGTTCTTC.

Only one count was recorded for this clone. The CDR3 sequence: CASSYSAGPDTQYF. DNA for the CDR3: TGTGCCAGCAGTTACTCGGCGGGTCCAGATACGCAGTATTTT. The J gene is TRBJ2-3, the V gene TRBV6-6; D is possibly TRBD2 (5 bases). Germline lookup yields CDR1 MNHNY and CDR2 SVGAGI (reference sequence). The CDR3 contains 14 residues. V dropped 0 bases and J dropped 4 bases, with 8 bases sitting between them.

The J gene is TRBJ2-5, the V gene TRBV23-1, with a possible D match to TRBD2 (6 bases). TRBV23-1 has ORF status, its function being uncertain. The length of the CDR3 is 13 residues. The V gene lost 10 bases and the J gene lost 5 bases, with 17 bases spanning the gap. DNA for the CDR3: TGCGCCACAGGGCGGCTAGCGTTGGAGACCCAGTACTTC. This translates into CATGRLALETQYF.

This clone was seen just once. The CDR3 protein is CASSQDEVVQETQYF. The CDR3 DNA sequence: TGTGCCAGCAGCCAAGATGAGGTGGTACAAGAGACCCAGTACTTC. The chain employs TRBV4-2 and TRBJ2-5, with no clear D. The CDR3 is 15 residues long. V shed 0 bases and J shed 2 bases, with 10 bases lying between them. The germline V gene encodes CDR1 LGHNA and CDR2 YNFKEQ.

This clone appeared a single time. The rearrangement links TRBV7-2 to TRBJ1-2, with D uncertain. V was trimmed by 2 bases and J by 2 bases, leaving 6 bases between them. CDR1 is SGHTA, CDR2 FQGNSA, per germline. The CDR3 covers 13 residues. Here the CDR3 reads CASSLNRNYGYTF. DNA of the CDR3: TGTGCCAGCAGCTTAAACAGAAACTATGGCTACACCTTC.

A few counts support this clone. This rearrangement joins TRBV29-1 to TRBJ2-3; a weak D match, TRBD1 (5 bases). V was cut by 7 bases and J by 11 bases, with 19 bases left in between. This CDR3 is built from 12 residues. Germline V gives CDR1 SQVTM, CDR2 ANQGSEA. CDR3: CSGDQGPRKQYF. The DNA of the CDR3 is TGCAGCGGTGACCAGGGCCCCAGAAAGCAGTATTTT.